This is a list of T cell receptor beta chains from one sample in a study of vaccination effects on CD4 cells after COVID-19. These receptors lack a known antigen. Measured with immunoSEQ multiplex PCR; TCRdb has only the in-frame clones, and not every one. The repertoire has tens of thousands of clones, approximately 73% of them found once; the top ten carry around 1.2%. Sequenced material: CD4+ T cells from PBMCs cultured with HCoV-229E spike peptides, taken after COVID-19 vaccination. The receptors stem from a human donor who received a COVID-19 vaccine. The conserved cysteine and the conserved F or W are not part of the CDR3 here. Each record gives: V gene, CDR3 length, CDR3 protein.

V: TRBV2
length: 14
CDR3: ASSEALRQVNYGYT

V: TRBV30
length: 11
CDR3: AWSVMLTGELF

V: TRBV25-1
length: 12
CDR3: ASSAGLGYNEQF

V: TRBV6-4
length: 11
CDR3: ASSDQRADTQY

V: TRBV5-6
length: 12
CDR3: ASSLVVPGSEAF

V: TRBV6-5
length: 11
CDR3: ASGRAPTGELF

V: TRBV7-9
length: 16
CDR3: ASSASDPPDKAGYGYT

V: TRBV30
length: 13
CDR3: AWTLQAGGNYGYT

V: TRBV7-2
length: 13
CDR3: ASSSIGQGKETQY

V: TRBV30
length: 12
CDR3: AWSVQGRFAEAF

V: TRBV7-8
length: 14
CDR3: ASSLRASYSYNEQF

V: TRBV6-1
length: 14
CDR3: ASSEPGGTELDTQY

V: TRBV7-2
length: 12
CDR3: ASSLAAGNTEAF

V: TRBV7-2
length: 14
CDR3: ASSLYSLADTGELF

V: TRBV9
length: 13
CDR3: ASSAMGQPNYGYT

V: TRBV5-1
length: 13
CDR3: ASSLIPDSQETQY

V: TRBV5-4
length: 12
CDR3: ASSIDSSNSPLH

V: TRBV28
length: 13
CDR3: ASTTSAATNEKLF

V: TRBV6-2/TRBV6-3
length: 14
CDR3: ASSYSTATSNQPQH

V: TRBV2
length: 12
CDR3: ASSVGGVGYGYT

V: TRBV5-1
length: 12
CDR3: ASSNGGGWETQY

V: TRBV14
length: 15
CDR3: ASSPGLFSSYNSPLH

V: TRBV5-6
length: 15
CDR3: ASGQGIGAPTNYGYT

V: TRBV9
length: 13
CDR3: ASRPSGGAGETQY

V: TRBV5-1
length: 11
CDR3: ASSFIGDQPQH

V: TRBV9
length: 14
CDR3: ASSVALGGLRNEQF

V: TRBV2
length: 10
CDR3: ASTADRNEQF

V: TRBV15
length: 11
CDR3: ATARGFNSPLH

V: TRBV9
length: 13
CDR3: ASSVRSTGGDEQF

V: TRBV18
length: 12
CDR3: ASSPEAARNGYT

V: TRBV6-6
length: 12
CDR3: ASSYSRVSTEAF

V: TRBV2
length: 11
CDR3: ASKGQGYSPLH

V: TRBV18
length: 14
CDR3: ASSPPRALESGELF

V: TRBV5-1
length: 12
CDR3: ASSLGDGNQPQH

V: TRBV6-6
length: 13
CDR3: ASRTSGGAYNEQF

V: TRBV12-5
length: 12
CDR3: ASGSSGTENIQY

V: TRBV6-5
length: 10
CDR3: ASTGGVHTQY

V: TRBV15
length: 15
CDR3: ATSRDLAGVAGNTIY

V: TRBV6-4
length: 12
CDR3: ASSETWPEDTQY

V: TRBV2
length: 12
CDR3: ASSGPTRIDEQF

V: TRBV24-1
length: 13
CDR3: ATSDQDRDYNEQF

V: TRBV3-1/TRBV3-2
length: 9
CDR3: ASSPGEKLF

V: TRBV29-1
length: 12
CDR3: SVVRTGSGNTIY

V: TRBV30
length: 12
CDR3: AWKKGGSNQPQH

V: TRBV28
length: 11
CDR3: ASNEGYENTIY

V: TRBV7-2
length: 16
CDR3: ASSYGDSASVAKNIQY

V: TRBV2
length: 14
CDR3: ASSELGARNTGELF

V: TRBV29-1
length: 11
CDR3: SVDWSMNTEAF

V: TRBV24-1
length: 14
CDR3: ATSDLTSGGSGELF

V: TRBV13
length: 12
CDR3: ASSRTGGRTEAF

V: TRBV13
length: 12
CDR3: ASSSQGAGNIQY

V: TRBV2
length: 13
CDR3: ASSARGVSNQPQH